This is a list of T cell receptor beta chains from one sample in a study of blood T cell repertoires in COVID-19. The repertoire was sequenced with immunoSEQ multiplex PCR; TCRdb's copy has only in-frame clones and lacks some. The table includes around 140,000 clones, approximately 89% detected once. The material sequenced was peripheral blood. The receptors stem from a man aged 55-75 years with active or convalescent COVID-19. The CDR3 runs from the conserved cysteine through the conserved F or W. Fields, in order: clone size, V gene, J gene, D gene, CDR3 protein, CDR3 DNA. D genes are given only for firm matches. A clone size is listed for some rows: how often the clone was seen (once, few, many), or a class if it is expanded.

-	TRBV12-5	TRBJ2-5	TRBD2	CASGSGLVEETQYF	TGTGCTAGTGGATCTGGACTAGTCGAAGAGACCCAGTACTTC
-	TRBV2	TRBJ2-3	TRBD2	CASIASGRGTQYF	TGTGCCAGCATTGCTAGCGGGAGAGGAACGCAGTATTTT
-	TRBV7-8	TRBJ2-7	-	CASSQGLTGVLSYEQYF	TGTGCCAGCAGCCAAGGACTAACGGGAGTCCTCTCCTACGAGCAGTACTTC
-	TRBV4-3	TRBJ1-4	TRBD1	CASSQGNRGNEKLFF	TGCGCCAGCAGCCAAGGGAACAGGGGAAACGAAAAACTGTTTTTT
-	TRBV18	TRBJ1-2	TRBD1	CASSPSGTGWARTF	TGTGCCAGCTCGCCTTCCGGGACAGGGTGGGCGAGGACCTTC
-	TRBV5-5	TRBJ1-1	-	CASSLGQAPVNTEAFF	TGTGCCAGCAGCTTGGGGCAGGCCCCCGTGAACACTGAAGCTTTCTTT
once	TRBV9	TRBJ2-4	TRBD1	CASSVATGVENIQYF	TGTGCCAGCAGCGTAGCTACAGGGGTGGAAAACATTCAGTACTTC
-	TRBV2	TRBJ1-2	-	CASRGGITNYGYTF	TGTGCCAGCAGAGGGGGAATTACTAACTATGGCTACACCTTC
-	TRBV7-6	TRBJ2-1	-	CASSLMAGSEQFF	TGTGCCAGCAGCTTAATGGCGGGATCGGAGCAGTTCTTC
once	TRBV19	TRBJ2-1	TRBD1	CASIRDSSSYNEQFF	TGTGCCAGTATCCGGGACAGTTCCTCCTACAATGAGCAGTTCTTC
few	TRBV4-2	TRBJ2-7	TRBD1	CASSPGTVSYEQYF	TGTGCCAGCAGCCCAGGGACAGTCTCCTACGAGCAGTACTTC
few	TRBV27	TRBJ2-3	TRBD2	CASSPTSRGLAGGGDTQYF	TGTGCCAGCAGTCCGACGAGCCGGGGACTAGCGGGAGGAGGAGATACGCAGTATTTT
-	TRBV29-1	TRBJ2-7	TRBD2	CSDLAGVREQYF	TGCAGCGATTTAGCGGGAGTTCGGGAGCAGTACTTC
-	TRBV11-2	TRBJ2-7	-	CASSPEPVRGAREQYF	TGTGCCAGCAGCCCCGAACCTGTACGGGGGGCGCGTGAGCAGTACTTC
once	TRBV6-5	TRBJ1-3	-	CASSYGGAAGNTIYF	TGTGCCAGCAGTTACGGGGGGGCCGCTGGAAACACCATATATTTT
-	TRBV7-6	TRBJ2-2	-	CASSLAGGQGDGELFF	TGTGCCAGCAGCTTAGCCGGCGGCCAGGGCGACGGGGAGCTGTTTTTT
-	TRBV6-6	TRBJ2-1	TRBD1	CASSRSQGAYNEQFF	TGTGCCAGCAGTCGCTCACAGGGGGCTTACAATGAGCAGTTCTTC
-	TRBV19	TRBJ1-5	-	CASRPGNWNQPQHF	TGTGCCAGTAGACCGGGGAATTGGAATCAGCCCCAGCATTTT
few	TRBV7-2	TRBJ2-7	TRBD2	CASSRRTGTSGRASGEQYF	TGTGCCAGCAGCCGGCGCACCGGGACTAGCGGGAGGGCCAGTGGCGAGCAGTACTTC
-	TRBV11-1	TRBJ2-7	TRBD1	CASSLGQVSYEQYF	TGTGCCAGCAGCTTGGGACAGGTCTCCTACGAGCAGTACTTC
-	TRBV6-6	TRBJ2-3	TRBD2	CASSRGLAGGGADTQYF	TGTGCCAGCAGCCGAGGACTAGCGGGAGGTGGGGCAGATACGCAGTATTTT
-	TRBV9	TRBJ2-7	-	CASSVDGGSYEQYF	TGTGCCAGCAGCGTAGACGGGGGCTCCTACGAGCAGTACTTC
-	TRBV7-2	TRBJ1-1	-	CASSLGRREGTIYTEAFF	TGTGCCAGCAGCTTAGGTCGAAGGGAGGGTACGATCTACACTGAAGCTTTCTTT
-	TRBV15	TRBJ2-1	TRBD2	CATSSSGSSYNEQFF	TGTGCCACCAGCAGTAGCGGGAGCTCCTACAATGAGCAGTTCTTC
-	TRBV14	TRBJ2-7	TRBD2	CASSPGWGGTNYEQYF	TGTGCCAGCAGCCCAGGATGGGGCGGGACTAACTACGAGCAGTACTTC
-	TRBV2	TRBJ1-2	TRBD1	CASIPDRGVGYTF	TGTGCCAGCATTCCGGACAGGGGGGTTGGCTACACCTTC
-	TRBV18	TRBJ1-1	-	CASSLRPRGTEAFF	TGTGCCAGCTCACTTAGGCCCCGAGGGACTGAAGCTTTCTTT
few	TRBV5-1	TRBJ1-2	TRBD1	CASSPRGRKVGGYTF	TGCGCCAGCAGCCCCAGGGGGCGGAAGGTCGGTGGCTACACCTTC
-	TRBV21-1	TRBJ1-5	-	CASRDRDNQPQHF	TGTGCCAGCCGGGACAGGGATAATCAGCCCCAGCATTTT
-	TRBV5-1	TRBJ2-1	TRBD2	CASSLTSGVYNEQFF	TGCGCCAGCAGCTTAACTAGCGGGGTTTACAATGAGCAGTTCTTC
-	TRBV9	TRBJ1-3	-	CASSPDRNTIYF	TGTGCCAGCAGTCCCGACAGAAACACCATATATTTT
-	TRBV10-2	TRBJ2-5	TRBD1	CASRDRGETQYF	TGCGCCAGCAGAGACAGGGGAGAGACCCAGTACTTC
-	TRBV7-3	TRBJ2-5	TRBD1	CASSLGTGAWETQYF	TGTGCCAGCAGCTTAGGGACAGGGGCATGGGAGACCCAGTACTTC
-	TRBV18	TRBJ1-1	TRBD1	CASSPVGTASEAFF	TGTGCCAGCTCACCCGTCGGGACAGCCTCTGAAGCTTTCTTT
-	TRBV27	TRBJ2-3	TRBD1	CASSLDRVSTDTQYF	TGTGCCAGCAGCCTGGACAGGGTTAGTACAGATACGCAGTATTTT
-	TRBV19	TRBJ2-7	TRBD2	CASSGRTSGSINEQYF	TGTGCCAGTAGTGGAAGAACTAGCGGGAGTATCAACGAGCAGTACTTC
-	TRBV5-1	TRBJ1-4	TRBD1	CASGSGQGAYTNEKLFF	TGCGCCAGCGGTTCGGGACAGGGGGCCTACACTAATGAAAAACTGTTTTTT
-	TRBV7-9	TRBJ2-1	TRBD2	CASSLSGEPYNEQFF	TGTGCCAGCAGCCTTAGCGGGGAACCCTACAATGAGCAGTTCTTC
-	TRBV28	TRBJ1-4	TRBD1	CASLGQGNEKLFF	TGTGCCAGCCTGGGACAGGGTAATGAAAAACTGTTTTTT
-	TRBV27	TRBJ2-1	TRBD2	CASTPRGGRARHEQFF	TGTGCCAGCACCCCTAGGGGCGGGAGGGCAAGACACGAGCAGTTCTTC